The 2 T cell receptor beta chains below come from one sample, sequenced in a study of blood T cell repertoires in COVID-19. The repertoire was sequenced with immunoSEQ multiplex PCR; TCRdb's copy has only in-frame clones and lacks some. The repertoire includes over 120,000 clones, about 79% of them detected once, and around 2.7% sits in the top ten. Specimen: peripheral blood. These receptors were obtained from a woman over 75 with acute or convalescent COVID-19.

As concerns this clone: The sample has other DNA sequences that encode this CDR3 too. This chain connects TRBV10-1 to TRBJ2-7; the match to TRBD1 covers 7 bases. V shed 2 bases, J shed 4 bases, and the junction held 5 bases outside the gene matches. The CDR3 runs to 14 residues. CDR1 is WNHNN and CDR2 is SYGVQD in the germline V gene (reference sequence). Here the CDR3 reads CASSEHRGRYEQYF. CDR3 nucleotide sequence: TGCGCCAGCAGTGAGCACAGGGGCCGATACGAGCAGTACTTC.

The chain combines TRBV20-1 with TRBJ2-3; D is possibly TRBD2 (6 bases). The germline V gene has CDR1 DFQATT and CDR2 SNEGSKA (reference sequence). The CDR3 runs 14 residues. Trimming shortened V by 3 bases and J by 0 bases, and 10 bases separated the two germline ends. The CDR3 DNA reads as TGCAGTGCTAGTTGGGCGGGGAGCACAGATACGCAGTATTTT. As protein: CSASWAGSTDTQYF.